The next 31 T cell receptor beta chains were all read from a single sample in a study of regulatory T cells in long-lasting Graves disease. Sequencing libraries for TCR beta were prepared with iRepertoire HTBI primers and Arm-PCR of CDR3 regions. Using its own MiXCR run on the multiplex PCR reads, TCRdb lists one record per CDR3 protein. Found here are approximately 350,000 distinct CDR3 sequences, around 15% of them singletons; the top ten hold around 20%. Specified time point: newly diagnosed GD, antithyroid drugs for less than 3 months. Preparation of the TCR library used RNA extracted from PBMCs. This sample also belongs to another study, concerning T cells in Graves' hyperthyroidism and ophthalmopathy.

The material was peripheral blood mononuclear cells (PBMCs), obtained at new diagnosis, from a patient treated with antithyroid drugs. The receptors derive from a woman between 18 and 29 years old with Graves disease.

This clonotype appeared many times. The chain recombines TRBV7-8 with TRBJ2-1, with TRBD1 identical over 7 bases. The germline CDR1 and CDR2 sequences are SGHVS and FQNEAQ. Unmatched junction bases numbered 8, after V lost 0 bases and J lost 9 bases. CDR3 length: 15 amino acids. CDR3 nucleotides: TGTGCCAGCAGCTTAGCCGTACAGGGGTTCGGTGAGCAGTTCTTC. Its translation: CASSLAVQGFGEQFF.

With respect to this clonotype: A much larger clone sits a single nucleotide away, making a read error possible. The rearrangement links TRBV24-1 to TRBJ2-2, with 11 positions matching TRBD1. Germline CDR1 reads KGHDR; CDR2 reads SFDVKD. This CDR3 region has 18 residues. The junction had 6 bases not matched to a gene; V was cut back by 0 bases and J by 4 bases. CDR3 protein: CATSDLPPGTGGTGELFF. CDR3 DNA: TGTGCCACCAGTGATTTGCCCCCCGGGACAGGGGGCACCGGGGAGCTGTTTTTT.

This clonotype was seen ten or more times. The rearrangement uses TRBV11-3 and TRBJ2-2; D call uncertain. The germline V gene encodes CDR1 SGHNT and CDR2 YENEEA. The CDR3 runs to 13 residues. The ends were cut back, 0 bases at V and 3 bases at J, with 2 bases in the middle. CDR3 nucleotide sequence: TGTGCCAGCAGCTTAGAGTACACCGGGGAGCTGTTTTTT. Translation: CASSLEYTGELFF.

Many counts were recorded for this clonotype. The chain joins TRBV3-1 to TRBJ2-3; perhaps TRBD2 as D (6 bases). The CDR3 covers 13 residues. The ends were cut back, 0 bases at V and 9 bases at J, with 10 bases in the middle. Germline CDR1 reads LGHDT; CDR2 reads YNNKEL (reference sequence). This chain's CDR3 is CASSQDRRGTQYF. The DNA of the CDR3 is TGTGCCAGCAGCCAAGATCGGAGGGGCACGCAGTATTTT.

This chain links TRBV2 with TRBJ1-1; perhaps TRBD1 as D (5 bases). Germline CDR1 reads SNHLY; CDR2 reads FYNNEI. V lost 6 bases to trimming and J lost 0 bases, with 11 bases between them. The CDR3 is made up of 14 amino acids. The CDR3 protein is CASRSRDMNTEAFF. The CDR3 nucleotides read TGTGCCAGCAGAAGCAGGGATATGAACACTGAAGCTTTCTTT.

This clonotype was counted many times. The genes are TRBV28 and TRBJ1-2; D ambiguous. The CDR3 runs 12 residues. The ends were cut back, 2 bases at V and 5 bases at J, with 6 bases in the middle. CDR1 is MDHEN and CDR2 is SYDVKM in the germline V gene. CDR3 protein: CASSLMGYGYTF. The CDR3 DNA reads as TGTGCCAGCAGTTTAATGGGTTATGGCTACACCTTC.

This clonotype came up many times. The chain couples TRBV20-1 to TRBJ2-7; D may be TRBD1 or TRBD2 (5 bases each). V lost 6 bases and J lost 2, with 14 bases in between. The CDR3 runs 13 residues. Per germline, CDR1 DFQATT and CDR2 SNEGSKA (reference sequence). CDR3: CSALRDGTYEQYF. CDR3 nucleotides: TGCAGTGCACTCCGGGACGGAACCTACGAGCAGTACTTC.

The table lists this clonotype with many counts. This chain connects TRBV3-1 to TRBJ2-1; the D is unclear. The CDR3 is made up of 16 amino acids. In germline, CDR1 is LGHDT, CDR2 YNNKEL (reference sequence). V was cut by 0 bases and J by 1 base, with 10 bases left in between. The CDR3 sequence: CASSQDAFRSYNEQFF. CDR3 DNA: TGTGCCAGCAGCCAAGACGCGTTCAGGTCCTACAATGAGCAGTTCTTC.

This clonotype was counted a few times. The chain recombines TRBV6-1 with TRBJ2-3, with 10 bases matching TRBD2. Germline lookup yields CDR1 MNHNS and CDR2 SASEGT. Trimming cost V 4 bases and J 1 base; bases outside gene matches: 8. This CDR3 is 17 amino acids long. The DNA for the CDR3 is TGTGCCAGCAGTGTAGGAACCACTAGCGGGGGCACAGATACGCAGTATTTT. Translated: CASSVGTTSGGTDTQYF.

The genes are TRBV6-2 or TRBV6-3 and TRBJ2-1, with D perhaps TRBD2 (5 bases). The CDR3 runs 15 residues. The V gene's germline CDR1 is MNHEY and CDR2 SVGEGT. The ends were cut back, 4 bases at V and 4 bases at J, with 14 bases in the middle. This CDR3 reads CASSLDFQPYNEQFF. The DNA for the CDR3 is TGTGCCAGCAGTTTGGACTTTCAACCATACAATGAGCAGTTCTTC.

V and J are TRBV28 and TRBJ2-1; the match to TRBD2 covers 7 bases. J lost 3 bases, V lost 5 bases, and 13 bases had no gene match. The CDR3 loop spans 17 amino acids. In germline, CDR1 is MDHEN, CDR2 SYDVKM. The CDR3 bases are TGTGCCAGCAGTCCGGGGCGTGCAGCGGGGATCTACAATGAGCAGTTCTTC. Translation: CASSPGRAAGIYNEQFF.

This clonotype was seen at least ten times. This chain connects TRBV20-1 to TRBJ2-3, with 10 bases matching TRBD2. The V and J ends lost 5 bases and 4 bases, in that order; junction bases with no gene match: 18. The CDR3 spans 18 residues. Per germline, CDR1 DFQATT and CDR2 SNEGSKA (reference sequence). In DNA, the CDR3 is TGCAGTGCTTTAGCGGGAGGAAGTCTAAGATCGGGCCCAGATACGCAGTATTTT. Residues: CSALAGGSLRSGPDTQYF.

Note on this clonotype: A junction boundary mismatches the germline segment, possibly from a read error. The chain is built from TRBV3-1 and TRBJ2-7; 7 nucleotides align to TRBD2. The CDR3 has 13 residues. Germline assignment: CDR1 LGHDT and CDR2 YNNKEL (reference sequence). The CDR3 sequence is CASSLSGTRVQYF. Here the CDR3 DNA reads TGTGCCAGTAGCCTCAGCGGGACCCGTGTGCAGTACTTC.

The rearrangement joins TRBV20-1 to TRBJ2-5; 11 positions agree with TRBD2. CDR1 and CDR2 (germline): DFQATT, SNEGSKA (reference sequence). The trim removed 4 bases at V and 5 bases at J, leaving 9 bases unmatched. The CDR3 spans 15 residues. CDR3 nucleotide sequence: TGCAGTGCTACAAGTAGCGGGGGGGCCTCGGAGACCCAGTACTTC. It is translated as CSATSSGGASETQYF.

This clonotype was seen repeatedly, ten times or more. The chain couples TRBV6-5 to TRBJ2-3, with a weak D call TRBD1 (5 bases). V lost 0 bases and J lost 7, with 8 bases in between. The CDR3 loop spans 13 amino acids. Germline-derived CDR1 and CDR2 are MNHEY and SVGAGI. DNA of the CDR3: TGTGCCAGCAGTTACTCTCCAGGGAATACGCAGTATTTT. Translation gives CASSYSPGNTQYF.

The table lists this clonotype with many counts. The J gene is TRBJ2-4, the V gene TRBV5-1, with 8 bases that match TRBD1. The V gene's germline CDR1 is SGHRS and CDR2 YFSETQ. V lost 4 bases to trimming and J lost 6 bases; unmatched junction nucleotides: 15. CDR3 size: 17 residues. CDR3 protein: CASSPAGQGRVANIQYF. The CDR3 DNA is TGCGCCAGCAGCCCCGCCGGACAGGGCCGGGTAGCAAACATTCAGTACTTC.

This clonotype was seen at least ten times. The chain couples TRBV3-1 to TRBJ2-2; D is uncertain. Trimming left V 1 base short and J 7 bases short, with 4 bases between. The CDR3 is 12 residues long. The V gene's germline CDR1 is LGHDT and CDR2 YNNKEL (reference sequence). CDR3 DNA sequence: TGTGCCAGCAGCCAAGGGGACGGGGAGCTGTTTTTT. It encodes CASSQGDGELFF.

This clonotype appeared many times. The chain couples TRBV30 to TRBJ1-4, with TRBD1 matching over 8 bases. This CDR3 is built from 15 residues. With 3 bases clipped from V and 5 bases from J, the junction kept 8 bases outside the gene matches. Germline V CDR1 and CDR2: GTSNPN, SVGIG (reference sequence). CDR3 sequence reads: CAWSGGQGVNEKLFF. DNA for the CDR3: TGTGCCTGGAGCGGCGGACAGGGCGTCAATGAAAAACTGTTTTTT. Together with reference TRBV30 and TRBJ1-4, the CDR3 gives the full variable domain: SQTIHQWPATLVQPVGSPLSLECTVEGTSNPNLYWYRQAAGRGLQLLFYSVGIGQISSEVPQNLSASRPQDRQFILSSKKLLLSDSGFYLCAWSGGQGVNEKLFFGSGTQLSVL.

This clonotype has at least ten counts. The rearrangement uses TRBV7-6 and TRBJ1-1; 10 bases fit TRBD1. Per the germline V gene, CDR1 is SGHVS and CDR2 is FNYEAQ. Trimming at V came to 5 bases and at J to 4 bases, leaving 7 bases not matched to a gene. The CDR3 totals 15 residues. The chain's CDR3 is CASSRDRGESTEAFF. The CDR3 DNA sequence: TGTGCCAGCAGCCGGGACAGGGGAGAGAGCACTGAAGCTTTCTTT.

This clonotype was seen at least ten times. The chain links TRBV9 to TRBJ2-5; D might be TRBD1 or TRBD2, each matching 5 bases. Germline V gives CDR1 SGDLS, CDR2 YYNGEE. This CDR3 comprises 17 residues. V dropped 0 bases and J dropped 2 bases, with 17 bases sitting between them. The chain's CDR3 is CASSVATLVGGQETQYF. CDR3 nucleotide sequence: TGTGCCAGCAGCGTAGCCACACTAGTTGGGGGACAAGAGACCCAGTACTTC.

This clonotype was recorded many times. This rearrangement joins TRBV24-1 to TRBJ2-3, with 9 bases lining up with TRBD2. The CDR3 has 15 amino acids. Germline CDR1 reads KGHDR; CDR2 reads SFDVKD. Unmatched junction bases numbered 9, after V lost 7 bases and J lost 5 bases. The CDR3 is CATSDKRGVIDTQYF. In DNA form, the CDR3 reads TGTGCCACCAGCGACAAGCGGGGGGTAATAGATACGCAGTATTTT.

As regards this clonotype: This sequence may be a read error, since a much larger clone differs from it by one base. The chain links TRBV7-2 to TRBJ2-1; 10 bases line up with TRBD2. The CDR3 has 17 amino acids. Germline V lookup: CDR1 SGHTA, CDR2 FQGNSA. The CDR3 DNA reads TGTGTCAGCAGCTTATGGGCTAGCGGGAGAGATTCGAATGAGCAGTTCTTC. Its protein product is CVSSLWASGRDSNEQFF. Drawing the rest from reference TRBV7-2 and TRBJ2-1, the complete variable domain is GAGVSQSPSNKVTEKGKDVELRCDPISGHTALYWYRQSLGQGLEFLIYFQGNSAPDKSGLPSDRFSAERTGGSVSTLTIQRTQQEDSAVYLCVSSLWASGRDSNEQFFGPGTRLTVL.

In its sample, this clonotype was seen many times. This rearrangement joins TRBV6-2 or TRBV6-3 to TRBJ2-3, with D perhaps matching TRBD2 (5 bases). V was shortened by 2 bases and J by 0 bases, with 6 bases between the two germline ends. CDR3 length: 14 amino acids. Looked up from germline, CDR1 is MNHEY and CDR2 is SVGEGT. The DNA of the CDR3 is TGTGCCAGCAGTTACCGGACTAGCACAGATACGCAGTATTTT. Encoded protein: CASSYRTSTDTQYF.

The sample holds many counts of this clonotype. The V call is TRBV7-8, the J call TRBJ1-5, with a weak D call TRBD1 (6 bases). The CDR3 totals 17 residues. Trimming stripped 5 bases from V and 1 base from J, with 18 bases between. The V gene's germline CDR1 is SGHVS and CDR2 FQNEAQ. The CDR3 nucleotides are TGTGCCAGCAGCGTACTCAGGGGTGGGAAAAGCAATCAGCCCCAGCATTTT. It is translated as CASSVLRGGKSNQPQHF.

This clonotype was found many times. In DNA, the CDR3 is TGCAGCGTTGTATCGGGGTCCTACGAGCAGTACTTC. Its translation is CSVVSGSYEQYF. The V and J genes are TRBV29-1 and TRBJ2-7; perhaps TRBD2 as D (5 bases). In germline, CDR1 is SQVTM, CDR2 ANQGSEA. V lost 4 bases to trimming and J lost 1 base, with 8 bases between them. The CDR3 is 12 residues long.

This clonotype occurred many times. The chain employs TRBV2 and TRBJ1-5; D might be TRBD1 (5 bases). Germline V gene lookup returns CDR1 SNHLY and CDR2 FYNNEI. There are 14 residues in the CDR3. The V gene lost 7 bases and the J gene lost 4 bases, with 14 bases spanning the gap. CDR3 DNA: TGTGCCAGCAAGGAGGGGAGGAGTAATCAGCCCCAGCATTTT. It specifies CASKEGRSNQPQHF.

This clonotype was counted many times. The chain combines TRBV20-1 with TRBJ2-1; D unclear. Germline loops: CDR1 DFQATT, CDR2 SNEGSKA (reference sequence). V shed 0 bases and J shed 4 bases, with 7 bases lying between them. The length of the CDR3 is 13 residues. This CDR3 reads CSAREAEYNEQFF. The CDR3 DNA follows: TGCAGTGCTAGAGAGGCGGAGTACAATGAGCAGTTCTTC.

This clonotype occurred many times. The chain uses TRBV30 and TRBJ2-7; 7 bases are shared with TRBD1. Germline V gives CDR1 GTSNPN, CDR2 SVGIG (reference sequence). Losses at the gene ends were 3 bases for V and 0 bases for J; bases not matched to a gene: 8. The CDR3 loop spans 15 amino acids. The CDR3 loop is CAWRRTGHTSYEQYF. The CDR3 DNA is TGTGCCTGGAGACGGACAGGTCATACCTCCTACGAGCAGTACTTC. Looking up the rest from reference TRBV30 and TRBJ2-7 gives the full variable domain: SQTIHQWPATLVQPVGSPLSLECTVEGTSNPNLYWYRQAAGRGLQLLFYSVGIGQISSEVPQNLSASRPQDRQFILSSKKLLLSDSGFYLCAWRRTGHTSYEQYFGPGTRLTVT.

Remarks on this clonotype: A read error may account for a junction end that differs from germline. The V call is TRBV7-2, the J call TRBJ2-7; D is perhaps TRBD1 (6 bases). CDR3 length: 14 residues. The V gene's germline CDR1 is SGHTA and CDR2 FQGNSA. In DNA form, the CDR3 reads TGTGCCAGCAGCTGGGGGCAGGTCTCCTACGAGCAGTGCTTC. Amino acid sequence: CASSWGQVSYEQCF.

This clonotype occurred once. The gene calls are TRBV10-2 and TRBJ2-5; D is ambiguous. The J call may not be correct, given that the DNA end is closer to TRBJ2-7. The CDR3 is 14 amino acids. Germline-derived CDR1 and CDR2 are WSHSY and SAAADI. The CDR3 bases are TGCGCCAGCAGTGACGTCGAACAAAACTACGAGCAGTACTTC. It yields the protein CASSDVEQNYEQYF.

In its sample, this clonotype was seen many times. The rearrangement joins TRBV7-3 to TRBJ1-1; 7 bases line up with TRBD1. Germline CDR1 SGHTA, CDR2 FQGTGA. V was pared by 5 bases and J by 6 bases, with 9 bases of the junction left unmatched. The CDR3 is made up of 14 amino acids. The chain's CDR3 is CASSVRQGGSEAFF. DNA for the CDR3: TGTGCCAGCAGCGTCCGACAGGGTGGTTCTGAAGCTTTCTTT.